This TCR beta chain was documented in a study of T cell responses to AZD1222 COVID-19 vaccine. Here immunoSEQ multiplex PCR was the method, and the copy in TCRdb shows in-frame clones only, minus some. This table has around 120,000 clones, 92% appearing once. Per germline, CDR1 MNHEY and CDR2 SMNVEV (reference sequence). Trimming cost V 7 bases and J 2 bases; bases outside gene matches: 3. The CDR3 runs to 13 residues. The receptor comes from an adult in good health. V gene TRBV27 combines with J gene TRBJ2-3, with 7 bases fitting TRBD1. This material consisted of peripheral blood, taken on day 0 of AZD1222 vaccination. CDR3 nucleotides: TGTGCCAGCACAAGGGGGCCCACAGATACGCAGTATTTT. Amino acids: CASTRGPTDTQYF.